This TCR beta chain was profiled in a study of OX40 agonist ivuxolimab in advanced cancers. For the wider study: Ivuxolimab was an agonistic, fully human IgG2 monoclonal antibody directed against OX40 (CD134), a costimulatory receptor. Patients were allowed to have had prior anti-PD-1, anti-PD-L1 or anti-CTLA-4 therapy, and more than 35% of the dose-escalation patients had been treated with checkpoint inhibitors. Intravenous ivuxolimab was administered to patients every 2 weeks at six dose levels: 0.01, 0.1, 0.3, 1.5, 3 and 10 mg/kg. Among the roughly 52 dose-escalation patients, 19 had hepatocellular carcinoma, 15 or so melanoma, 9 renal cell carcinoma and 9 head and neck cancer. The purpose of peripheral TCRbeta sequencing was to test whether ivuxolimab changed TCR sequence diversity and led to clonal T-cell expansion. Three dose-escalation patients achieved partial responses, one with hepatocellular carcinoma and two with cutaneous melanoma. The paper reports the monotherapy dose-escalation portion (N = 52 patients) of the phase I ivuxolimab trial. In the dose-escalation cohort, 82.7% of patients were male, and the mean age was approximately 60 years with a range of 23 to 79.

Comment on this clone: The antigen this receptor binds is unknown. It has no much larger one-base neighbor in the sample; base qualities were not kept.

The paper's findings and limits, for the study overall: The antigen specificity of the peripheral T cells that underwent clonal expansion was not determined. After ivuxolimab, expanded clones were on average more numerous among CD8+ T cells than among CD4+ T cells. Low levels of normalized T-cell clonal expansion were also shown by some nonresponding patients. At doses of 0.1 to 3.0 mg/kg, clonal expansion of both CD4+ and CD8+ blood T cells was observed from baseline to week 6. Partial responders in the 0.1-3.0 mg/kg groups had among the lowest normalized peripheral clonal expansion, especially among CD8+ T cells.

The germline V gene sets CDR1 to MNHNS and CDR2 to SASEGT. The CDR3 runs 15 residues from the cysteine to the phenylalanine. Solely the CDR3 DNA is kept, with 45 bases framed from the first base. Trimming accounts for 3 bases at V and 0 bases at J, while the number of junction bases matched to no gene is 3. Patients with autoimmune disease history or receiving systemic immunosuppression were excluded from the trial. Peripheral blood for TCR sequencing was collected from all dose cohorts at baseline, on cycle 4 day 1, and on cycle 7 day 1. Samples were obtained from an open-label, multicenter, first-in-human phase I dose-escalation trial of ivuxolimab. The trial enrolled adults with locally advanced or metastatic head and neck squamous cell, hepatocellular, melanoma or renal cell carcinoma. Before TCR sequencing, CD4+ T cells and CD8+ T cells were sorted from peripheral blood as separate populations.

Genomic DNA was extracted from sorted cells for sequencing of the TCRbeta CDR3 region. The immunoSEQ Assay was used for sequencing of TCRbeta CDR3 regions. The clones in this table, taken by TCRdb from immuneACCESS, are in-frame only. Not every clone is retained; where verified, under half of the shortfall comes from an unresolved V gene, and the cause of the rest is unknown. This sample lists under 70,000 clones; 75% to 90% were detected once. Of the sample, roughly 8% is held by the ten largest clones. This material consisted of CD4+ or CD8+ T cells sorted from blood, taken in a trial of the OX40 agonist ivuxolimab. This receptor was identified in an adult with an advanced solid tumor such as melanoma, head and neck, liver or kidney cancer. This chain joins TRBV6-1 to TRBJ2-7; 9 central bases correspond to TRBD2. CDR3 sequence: CASSEGGGDSYEQYF. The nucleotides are TGTGCCAGCAGTGAGGGCGGGGGGGACTCCTACGAGCAGTACTTC.